The rows below give T cell receptor beta chains drawn from one sample of a study of T-cell memory formation after mild COVID-19. MiXCR, run by TCRdb on the 5' RACE reads, gives a single entry per CDR3 protein. The repertoire has roughly 190,000 distinct CDR3 sequences, 27% of them found once; the top ten carry roughly 10%. Sample: PBMCs or a T cell subset sorted from them (not recorded which). The receptors come from an adult woman who had mild COVID-19 (a few samples of this study predate the infection). Cell type and time point are not known. Both conserved end residues are part of each CDR3. A D gene is named only where the DNA matches it firmly. Some rows have no size entry. The others give once, few or many, or a class for an expanded clone.

TRBV9	few	TRBJ2-1	TRBD2	15	CASSPGGANYNEQFF	TGTGCCAGCAGTCCGGGAGGGGCGAACTACAATGAGCAGTTCTTC
TRBV2	-	TRBJ1-4	-	11	CASKKKEKLFF	TGTGCCAGCAAGAAGAAGGAAAAACTGTTTTTT
TRBV12-3/TRBV12-4	-	TRBJ2-4	-	11	CASSAHGIQYF	TGTGCCAGCAGTGCCCACGGCATTCAGTACTTC
TRBV2	once	TRBJ1-5	TRBD1	18	CASSEAPGQGASNQPQHF	TGTGCCAGCAGTGAAGCCCCGGGACAGGGGGCGAGCAATCAGCCCCAGCATTTT
TRBV20-1	few	TRBJ2-7	-	15	CSARELGLRNYEQYF	TGCAGTGCTAGAGAGCTAGGACTACGCAACTACGAGCAGTACTTC
TRBV6-5	-	TRBJ1-5	-	15	CATSGTGTQDQPQHF	TGTGCCACCAGTGGAACGGGGACACAAGATCAGCCCCAGCATTTT
TRBV20-1	few	TRBJ2-1	TRBD1	10	CSAFPGQGPF	TGCAGTGCATTTCCGGGACAGGGGCCGTTC
TRBV18	few	TRBJ2-7	-	14	CASSPDSYSYEQYF	TGTGCCAGCTCACCGGACAGTTACTCCTACGAGCAGTACTTC
TRBV12-3/TRBV12-4	few	TRBJ2-2	-	14	CASSLWQITGELFF	TGTGCCAGCAGTTTATGGCAAATCACCGGGGAGCTGTTTTTT
TRBV7-9	-	TRBJ1-2	TRBD1	13	CASSLGQGPGYTF	TGTGCCAGCAGCTTAGGACAGGGACCCGGCTACACCTTC
TRBV11-2	few	TRBJ2-3	-	15	CASSLAGGTADTQYF	TGTGCCAGCAGCCTAGCTGGGGGGACCGCCGATACGCAGTATTTT